The clone carrying this TCR beta chain has just one count. The assay was immunoSEQ multiplex PCR, and TCRdb's table has in-frame clones only and misses some. The top ten hold less than 0.35% of the sample, which has about 90,000 clones, about nine tenths seen once. This CDR3 contains 16 residues. V was clipped by 1 base and J by 5 bases, with 14 bases between them. CDR1 SGHTA and CDR2 FQGNSA come from the germline V gene. This entry comes from a study of OX40 agonist ivuxolimab in advanced cancers. The starting material was CD4+ or CD8+ T cells sorted from blood, obtained in a trial of the OX40 agonist ivuxolimab. V is TRBV7-2 and J is TRBJ2-2; D gene unclear. This TCR came from an adult with an advanced solid tumor such as melanoma, head and neck, liver or kidney cancer. CDR3 in amino acids: CASSLVPGPRTGELFF. The CDR3 nucleotides read TGTGCCAGCAGCTTAGTACCGGGCCCACGGACCGGGGAGCTGTTTTTT. Full variable domain (missing parts from reference TRBV7-2 and TRBJ2-2): GAGVSQSPSNKVTEKGKDVELRCDPISGHTALYWYRQSLGQGLEFLIYFQGNSAPDKSGLPSDRFSAERTGGSVSTLTIQRTQQEDSAVYLCASSLVPGPRTGELFFGEGSRLTVL.